Each of the 20 T cell receptor beta chains below was sequenced from the same sample in a study of T cell responses to AZD1222 COVID-19 vaccine. Some clones are missing from TCRdb's copy, which holds only in-frame ones; the method was immunoSEQ multiplex PCR. The sample consists of around 130,000 clones, 93% of them appearing once. The specimen comprised peripheral blood, sampled on day 0 of AZD1222 vaccination. The receptors come from an adult in good health.

This clone came up once. The V and J genes are TRBV30 and TRBJ1-1; the D is unclear. The CDR3 covers 10 residues. V shed 6 bases and J shed 3 bases, with 5 bases lying between them. Germline V gene lookup returns CDR1 GTSNPN and CDR2 SVGIG (reference sequence). CDR3 DNA: TGTGCCTGTGGGGACACTGAAGCTTTCTTT. Translation gives CACGDTEAFF.

V is TRBV20-1 and J is TRBJ2-1; perhaps TRBD2 as D (6 bases). The length of the CDR3 is 11 residues. Per germline, CDR1 DFQATT and CDR2 SNEGSKA (reference sequence). CDR3 sequence: CRGDSNNEQFF. For the CDR3, the DNA is TGCAGAGGGGACTCGAACAATGAGCAGTTCTTC.

V gene TRBV2 combines with J gene TRBJ2-2; 7 positions match TRBD1. The V gene end was trimmed by 6 bases and the J gene end by 4 bases; junction bases not matched to a gene: 8. Germline V gene sequence: CDR1 SNHLY, CDR2 FYNNEI. The CDR3 extends over 15 amino acids. The CDR3 DNA reads TGTGCCAGCAGCTCTACAGGGGAAAGCACCGGGGAGCTGTTTTTT. This encodes CASSSTGESTGELFF.

The V call is TRBV3-1 (or the pseudogene TRBV3-2), the J call TRBJ1-3; D is uncertain. In germline, CDR1 is LGHDT, CDR2 YNNKEL (reference sequence). The CDR3 spans 16 residues. V was clipped by 0 bases and J by 2 bases, with 11 bases between them. This CDR3 reads CASSQETSSTGNTIYF. The CDR3 region has the DNA TGTGCCAGCAGCCAAGAGACTAGCAGCACTGGAAACACCATATATTTT.

This clone was seen only once. The V call is TRBV6-4, the J call TRBJ1-5; 7 bases match TRBD1. The CDR3 sequence is 16 residues long. Germline V gene data show CDR1 as MRHNA and CDR2 as SNTAGT. V shed 7 bases and J 0 bases; nucleotides not matched to a gene: 9. The CDR3 DNA follows: TGTGCCAGCAATGGGACAGCAACCGATAGCAATCAGCCCCAGCATTTT. Translating it yields CASNGTATDSNQPQHF.

In this sample, this clone turned up once. V gene TRBV12-3 or TRBV12-4 combines with J gene TRBJ1-2; D is uncertain. The CDR3 spans 11 residues. With 3 bases removed from V and 6 bases from J, the gap between germline ends came to 5 bases. The CDR3 spells CASSFSDGYTF. The CDR3 DNA is TGTGCCAGCAGTTTTAGTGATGGCTACACCTTC.

The V gene is TRBV7-9, the J gene TRBJ2-1; perhaps TRBD2 as D (6 bases). The V end lost 1 base, the J end lost 7 bases, and 11 bases lay between the germline ends. CDR1 and CDR2 (germline): SEHNR, FQNEAQ (reference sequence). The CDR3 is made up of 14 amino acids. CDR3 sequence: CASSLVEGGNEQFF. The CDR3 coding sequence is TGTGCCAGCAGCTTAGTGGAGGGAGGAAATGAGCAGTTCTTC.

The rearrangement joins TRBV25-1 to TRBJ2-1; D is ambiguous. Trimming shortened V by 7 bases and J by 6 bases, and 7 bases separated the two germline ends. CDR3 length: 11 residues. CDR1 and CDR2 from the germline V gene are MGHDK and SYGVNS. The DNA for the CDR3 is TGTGCCAGCATCATCGGCAATGAGCAGTTCTTC. Encoded protein: CASIIGNEQFF. The full variable domain, with the rest looked up from reference TRBV25-1 and TRBJ2-1, is EADIYQTPRYLVIGTGKKITLECSQTMGHDKMYWYQQDPGMELHLIHYSYGVNSTEKGDLSSESTVSRIRTEHFPLTLESARPSHTSQYLCASIIGNEQFFGPGTRLTVL.

The rearrangement links TRBV5-4 to TRBJ1-2; 8 bases align to TRBD1. V dropped 0 bases and J dropped 8; count of bases not matched to a gene: 6. The CDR3 totals 14 residues. Per the germline V gene, CDR1 is SGHNT and CDR2 is YYREEE (reference sequence). CDR3 bases: TGTGCCAGCAGCTTGGAAGACAGGGGATGGGGCTACACCTTC. Protein sequence: CASSLEDRGWGYTF.

The chain links TRBV3-1 (or the pseudogene TRBV3-2) to TRBJ1-5; no clear D gene. Deletions cut 1 base from V and 7 bases from J, with 5 bases between. Per the germline V gene, CDR1 is LGHDT and CDR2 is YNNKEL (reference sequence). The CDR3 spans 12 residues. The CDR3 spells CASSQGGQPQHF. As DNA, the CDR3 is TGTGCCAGCAGCCAAGGAGGGCAGCCCCAGCATTTT.

This clone was seen just once. This chain joins TRBV7-9 and TRBJ1-4, with 9 bases identical to TRBD1. This CDR3 comprises 16 residues. With 5 bases clipped from V and 7 bases from J, the junction kept 11 bases outside the gene matches. CDR1 is SEHNR and CDR2 is FQNEAQ in the germline V gene (reference sequence). This CDR3 is CASSKPSGTGTEKLFF. CDR3 nucleotides: TGTGCCAGCAGCAAACCGTCCGGGACAGGGACTGAAAAACTGTTTTTT.

The rearrangement links TRBV3-1 (or the pseudogene TRBV3-2) to TRBJ2-1, with a tentative D call TRBD1 (6 bases). The V and J ends lost 1 base and 8 bases respectively, with 15 bases between them. CDR1 LGHDT and CDR2 YNNKEL come from the germline V gene (reference sequence). CDR3 size: 15 residues. CDR3 loop: CASSQGQEAGDEQFF. The CDR3 coding sequence is TGTGCCAGCAGCCAAGGACAGGAGGCAGGGGATGAGCAGTTCTTC.

This clone was seen only once. The rearrangement links TRBV3-1 (or the pseudogene TRBV3-2) to TRBJ1-2; possible D gene TRBD1, 5 bases. Germline V lookup: CDR1 LGHDT, CDR2 YNNKEL (reference sequence). The CDR3 runs 16 residues. V gave up 2 bases and J gave up 6 bases, with 19 bases separating them. The CDR3 DNA reads TGTGCCAGCAGCCAAAGACTTATGGGGGGAGGGGATGGCTACACCTTC. Amino acid sequence: CASSQRLMGGGDGYTF.

The chain uses TRBV3-1 (or the pseudogene TRBV3-2) and TRBJ1-5, with D unresolved. The CDR3 loop spans 15 amino acids. Germline loops: CDR1 LGHDT, CDR2 YNNKEL (reference sequence). V dropped 1 base and J dropped 4 bases, with 11 bases sitting between them. The chain's CDR3 is CASSQGGPRNQPQHF. In nucleotides, the CDR3 is TGTGCCAGCAGCCAAGGAGGGCCGAGAAATCAGCCCCAGCATTTT.

The chain employs TRBV2 and TRBJ1-2; 8 bases line up with TRBD1. Losses at the gene ends were 6 bases for V and 3 bases for J; bases not matched to a gene: 6. The germline V gene encodes CDR1 SNHLY and CDR2 FYNNEI. This CDR3 contains 14 residues. The CDR3 nucleotides are TGTGCCAGCAGGGGGGACAGGTCGTACTATGGCTACACCTTC. As protein: CASRGDRSYYGYTF.

The chain links TRBV3-1 (or the pseudogene TRBV3-2) to TRBJ2-7; D is unclear. The V gene lost 2 bases and the J gene lost 1 base, with 6 bases spanning the gap. Germline assignment: CDR1 LGHDT and CDR2 YNNKEL (reference sequence). CDR3 size: 13 residues. The CDR3 loop reads CASSQMASYEQYF. CDR3 in DNA: TGTGCCAGCAGCCAAATGGCGTCCTACGAGCAGTACTTC.

The rearrangement joins TRBV5-5 to TRBJ1-1; D perhaps matches TRBD1 (5 bases). Trimming took 7 bases from V and 1 from J, leaving 8 bases between them. The CDR3 sequence is 12 residues long. Germline V CDR1 and CDR2: SGHKS, YYEKEE (reference sequence). The CDR3: CASYGANTEAFF. The CDR3 coding sequence is TGTGCCAGCTACGGGGCGAACACTGAAGCTTTCTTT.

CDR3 sequence (DNA): TGCAGCGTTGGCGGGCCAACCTACAATGAGCAGTTCTTC. This codes for CSVGGPTYNEQFF. The rearrangement links TRBV29-1 to TRBJ2-1; D possibly corresponds to TRBD2 (5 bases). Germline CDR1 and CDR2: SQVTM and ANQGSEA. Trimming took off 4 bases at V and 2 bases at J, with 9 bases between the two ends. There are 13 residues in the CDR3.

J is TRBJ1-5 and V is TRBV6-5; a possible D gene is TRBD1 (5 bases). The V end lost 6 bases, the J end lost 5 bases, and 17 bases lay between the germline ends. The germline gives CDR1 MNHEY, CDR2 SVGAGI. There are 15 residues in the CDR3. The DNA for the CDR3 is TGTGCCAGCAGCTCCGGAGGGGAGGGGCATCAGCCCCAGCATTTT. This gives the protein CASSSGGEGHQPQHF.

J is TRBJ1-2 and V is TRBV14; no definite D call. V lost 4 bases and J 10 bases, leaving 13 bases between the germline ends. The CDR3 runs to 12 residues. Germline CDR1 reads SGHDN; CDR2 reads FVKESK. As DNA, the CDR3 is TGTGCCAGCAGCCGGGGTGGGCGGCACTACACCTTC. As protein: CASSRGGRHYTF.